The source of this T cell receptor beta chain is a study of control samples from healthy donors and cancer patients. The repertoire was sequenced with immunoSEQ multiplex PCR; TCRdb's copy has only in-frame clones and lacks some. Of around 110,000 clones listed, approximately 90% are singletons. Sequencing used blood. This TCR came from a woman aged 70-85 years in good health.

The CDR3 is CATRVQGTYGYTF. The CDR3 DNA is TGTGCCACCCGGGTGCAGGGGACCTATGGCTACACCTTC. The V call is TRBV24-1, the J call TRBJ1-2, with TRBD1 as a possible D gene (6 bases). The ends were cut back, 9 bases at V and 4 bases at J, with 14 bases in the middle. Germline loops: CDR1 KGHDR, CDR2 SFDVKD. CDR3 length equals 13 residues.